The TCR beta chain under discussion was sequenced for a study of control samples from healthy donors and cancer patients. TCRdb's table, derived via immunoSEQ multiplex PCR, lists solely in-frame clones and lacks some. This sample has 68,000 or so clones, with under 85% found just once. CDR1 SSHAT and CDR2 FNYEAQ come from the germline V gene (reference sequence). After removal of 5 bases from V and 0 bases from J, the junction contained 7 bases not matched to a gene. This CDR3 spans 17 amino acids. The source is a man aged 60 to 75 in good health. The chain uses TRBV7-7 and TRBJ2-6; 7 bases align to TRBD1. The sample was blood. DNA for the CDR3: TGTGCCAGCAGCGATCGGACAGGTCACTCTGGGGCCAACGTCCTGACTTTC. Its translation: CASSDRTGHSGANVLTF. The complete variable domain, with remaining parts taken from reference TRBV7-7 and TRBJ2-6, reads GAGVSQSPRYKVTKRGQDVTLRCDPISSHATLYWYQQALGQGPEFLTYFNYEAQPDKSGLPSDRFSAERPEGSISTLTIQRTEQRDSAMYRCASSDRTGHSGANVLTFGAGSRLTVL.